A selection of T cell receptor beta chains follows, all from one sample in a study of blood T cells in healthy people across ages. TCRdb re-derived calls from the 5' RACE reads in MiXCR, one entry per CDR3 protein. The table lists roughly 790,000 distinct CDR3 sequences, approximately 43% of them singletons. Sequencing was carried out using blood. These receptors originate from an older woman in good health. The CDR3 runs from the conserved cysteine through the conserved F or W. A D gene is named only where the DNA matches it firmly. Not all rows give a size; the values are once, few, many and, for expanded clones, a class.

V gene: TRBV28; CDR3 length: 16; clone size: -; J gene: TRBJ2-1; D gene: -; CDR3 protein: CASSPETGDSYNEQFF; CDR3 DNA: TGTGCCAGCAGTCCCGAGACAGGTGATTCCTACAATGAGCAGTTCTTC
V gene: TRBV5-1; CDR3 length: 15; clone size: -; J gene: TRBJ2-2; D gene: -; CDR3 protein: CASSTSGSNTGELFF; CDR3 DNA: TGCGCCAGCAGCACTTCCGGGAGCAACACCGGGGAGCTGTTTTTT
V gene: TRBV18; CDR3 length: 14; clone size: -; J gene: TRBJ2-7; D gene: -; CDR3 protein: CASSIRDNRDEQYF; CDR3 DNA: TGTGCCAGCTCCATCCGGGACAACCGGGACGAGCAGTACTTC
V gene: TRBV15; CDR3 length: 16; clone size: -; J gene: TRBJ2-5; D gene: TRBD2; CDR3 protein: CATSRPGTSDYNEQYF; CDR3 DNA: TGTGCCACCAGCAGACCCGGGACTAGCGACTACAATGAGCAGTACTTC
V gene: TRBV21-1; CDR3 length: 14; clone size: few; J gene: TRBJ2-7; D gene: -; CDR3 protein: CASSPPGRHYEQYF; CDR3 DNA: TGTGCCAGCAGCCCGCCCGGACGGCACTACGAGCAGTACTTC
V gene: TRBV7-9; CDR3 length: 11; clone size: -; J gene: TRBJ1-1; D gene: -; CDR3 protein: CASSNPTEAFF; CDR3 DNA: TGTGCCAGCAGCAACCCCACGGAAGCTTTCTTT
V gene: TRBV2; CDR3 length: 17; clone size: -; J gene: TRBJ1-1; D gene: -; CDR3 protein: CASSELTNGVGDTEAFF; CDR3 DNA: TGTGCCAGCAGTGAATTGACAAATGGGGTTGGCGACACTGAAGCTTTCTTT
V gene: TRBV2; CDR3 length: 14; clone size: -; J gene: TRBJ2-5; D gene: -; CDR3 protein: CASSVFGQKETQYF; CDR3 DNA: TGTGCCAGCAGTGTATTCGGTCAGAAAGAGACCCAGTACTTC
V gene: TRBV27; CDR3 length: 13; clone size: -; J gene: TRBJ2-1; D gene: -; CDR3 protein: CASSLTAHNEQFF; CDR3 DNA: TGTGCCAGCAGTTTGACCGCGCACAATGAGCAGTTCTTC
V gene: TRBV28; CDR3 length: 14; clone size: -; J gene: TRBJ1-2; D gene: -; CDR3 protein: CASRPQDGTYGYTF; CDR3 DNA: TGTGCCAGCAGACCCCAGGACGGAACCTATGGCTACACCTTC
V gene: TRBV4-1; CDR3 length: 17; clone size: few; J gene: TRBJ2-6; D gene: -; CDR3 protein: CASSQVTDSSGANVLTF; CDR3 DNA: TGCGCCAGCAGCCAAGTGACCGACAGCTCTGGGGCCAACGTCCTGACTTTC
V gene: TRBV21-1; CDR3 length: 16; clone size: -; J gene: TRBJ2-5; D gene: -; CDR3 protein: CVSTSEASGYQETQYF; CDR3 DNA: TGTGTCAGCACCTCTGAGGCTAGCGGCTACCAAGAGACCCAGTACTTC
V gene: TRBV29-1; CDR3 length: 12; clone size: many; J gene: TRBJ2-1; D gene: -; CDR3 protein: CSVDHRVNEQFF; CDR3 DNA: TGCAGCGTTGATCACAGGGTCAATGAGCAGTTCTTC
V gene: TRBV25-1; CDR3 length: 13; clone size: few; J gene: TRBJ2-7; D gene: -; CDR3 protein: CASSDSPLYEQYF; CDR3 DNA: TGTGCCAGCAGTGATTCTCCCCTCTACGAGCAGTACTTC
V gene: TRBV6-2/TRBV6-3; CDR3 length: 13; clone size: -; J gene: TRBJ2-7; D gene: -; CDR3 protein: CASTWTNSYEQYF; CDR3 DNA: TGTGCCAGCACTTGGACTAACTCCTACGAGCAGTACTTC